The 22 T cell receptor beta chains below all came from one sample that was sequenced in a study of naive and memory T cell subsets. The beta constant-region primer was an equimolar mix of two oligonucleotides covering TRBC1 and TRBC2. TCRdb itself ran the UMI-ligation and nested PCR reads through MiXCR, one entry per CDR3 protein. Of about 90,000 distinct CDR3 sequences in the sample, 7% were seen once. The material sequenced was central memory CD4+ T cells from blood. These receptors came from a human donor in good health.

This clonotype was found many times. The chain joins TRBV4-2 to TRBJ1-1; no clear D gene. The CDR3 has 13 amino acids. Germline CDR1 and CDR2: LGHNA and YNFKEQ. Trimming shortened V by 0 bases and J by 0 bases, and 2 bases separated the two germline ends. The CDR3 DNA reads as TGTGCCAGCAGCCAAGACCTGAACACTGAAGCTTTCTTT. It is translated as CASSQDLNTEAFF.

This clonotype was counted many times. The chain joins TRBV2 to TRBJ1-1; perhaps TRBD1 as D (5 bases). The V end was cut by 10 bases, the J end by 5 bases, with 20 bases between. Germline V gene data show CDR1 as SNHLY and CDR2 as FYNNEI. The CDR3 runs to 14 residues. The CDR3 sequence is CATPRGREKTEAFF. The CDR3 DNA reads as TGTGCCACGCCACGGGGCAGGGAAAAGACTGAAGCTTTCTTT. The complete variable domain, with remaining parts taken from reference TRBV2 and TRBJ1-1, reads EPEVTQTPSHQVTQMGQEVILRCVPISNHLYFYWYRQILGQKVEFLVSFYNNEISEKSEIFDDQFSVERPDGSNFTLKIRSTKLEDSAMYFCATPRGREKTEAFFGQGTRLTVV.

In its sample, this clonotype was seen many times. CDR3 loop: CASSRGDNEQFF. The DNA for the CDR3 is TGTGCCAGCAGCCGGGGGGACAATGAGCAGTTCTTC. The V and J genes are TRBV6-1 and TRBJ2-1; 7 bases match TRBD2. The CDR3 contains 12 residues. CDR1 and CDR2 from the germline V gene are MNHNS and SASEGT. J lost 5 bases, V lost 6 bases, and 1 base had no gene match.

V gene TRBV28 combines with J gene TRBJ1-2; TRBD1 is a possible D gene (5 bases). CDR1 and CDR2 (germline): MDHEN, SYDVKM. The CDR3 is 16 amino acids. V gave up 2 bases and J gave up 5 bases, with 18 bases separating them. The CDR3 DNA follows: TGTGCCAGCAGTTTAGGGCAGTTCCGGGGGGGATATGGCTACACCTTC. Translation gives CASSLGQFRGGYGYTF.

This chain links TRBV5-6 with TRBJ2-1; 7 nucleotides line up with TRBD2. V shed 1 base and J 0 bases; nucleotides not matched to a gene: 4. Germline CDR1 reads SGHDT; CDR2 reads YYEEEE. The CDR3 is 16 amino acids. The CDR3 protein is CASSLWGGSSYNEQFF. The CDR3 DNA is TGTGCCAGCAGCTTGTGGGGGGGAAGCTCCTACAATGAGCAGTTCTTC.

The chain couples TRBV20-1 to TRBJ1-1; D is uncertain. The CDR3 sequence is 12 residues long. CDR1 is DFQATT, CDR2 SNEGSKA, per germline (reference sequence). V was clipped by 5 bases and J by 6 bases, with 13 bases between them. Here the CDR3 reads CSAEDGDSEAFF. The DNA for the CDR3 is TGCAGTGCTGAGGACGGGGATTCTGAAGCTTTCTTT.

This clonotype showed up many times. V and J are TRBV24-1 and TRBJ1-2; D uncertain. The CDR3 totals 14 residues. Germline loops: CDR1 KGHDR, CDR2 SFDVKD. Trimming removed 6 bases from V and 2 bases from J, with 12 bases in between. CDR3 amino acids: CATSSTRENYGYTF. CDR3 DNA sequence: TGTGCCACCAGTAGTACGCGAGAGAACTATGGCTACACCTTC.

This clonotype showed up just a few times. The chain couples TRBV5-1 to TRBJ2-7, with unresolved D. Trimming took 0 bases from V and 6 from J, leaving 10 bases between them. This CDR3 spans 13 amino acids. In germline, CDR1 is SGHRS, CDR2 YFSETQ. As DNA, the CDR3 is TGCGCCAGCAGCTTGGCCGGCCGTTCCGAGCAGTACTTC. As protein: CASSLAGRSEQYF.

This clonotype was observed at least ten times. The gene calls are TRBV27 and TRBJ1-6; D perhaps matches TRBD1 (5 bases). Trimming left V 8 bases short and J 5 bases short, with 13 bases between. Per germline, CDR1 MNHEY and CDR2 SMNVEV (reference sequence). There are 14 residues in the CDR3. DNA for the CDR3: TGTGCCAGCGGGACGCAGGCTGATAATTCACCCCTCCACTTT. Its translation is CASGTQADNSPLHF.

The table lists this clonotype with many counts. The chain links TRBV5-1 to TRBJ2-5, with a possible D match to TRBD1 (5 bases). Germline-derived CDR1 and CDR2 are SGHRS and YFSETQ. V was shortened by 0 bases and J by 3 bases, with 6 bases between the two germline ends. This CDR3 has 13 amino acids. Here the CDR3 DNA reads TGCGCCAGCAGCTTGGAGGGGAAAGAGACCCAGTACTTC. Protein sequence: CASSLEGKETQYF.

In this sample, this clonotype turned up many times. This chain uses TRBV28 with TRBJ1-5; TRBD1 aligns across 11 bases. Germline CDR1 and CDR2: MDHEN and SYDVKM. The junction had 4 bases not matched to a gene; V was cut back by 6 bases and J by 6 bases. The CDR3 is 14 residues long. The CDR3 bases are TGTGCCAGCAGACGGGACAGGGGGGGTCAGCCCCAGCATTTT. Translating gives CASRRDRGGQPQHF.

The chain is built from TRBV6-1 and TRBJ2-7, with 12 bases that match TRBD2. CDR1 and CDR2 (germline): MNHNS, SASEGT. The V segment lost 7 bases and the J segment 3 bases; nucleotides outside the gene matches: 13. The CDR3 extends over 17 amino acids. CDR3 amino acids: CASTGGRTSGVNYEQYF. The CDR3 bases are TGTGCCAGCACCGGAGGACGGACTAGCGGGGTGAACTACGAGCAGTACTTC.

This clonotype has a handful of counts. V and J are TRBV5-5 and TRBJ2-4, with D possibly being TRBD2 (6 bases). V was clipped by 6 bases and J by 6 bases, with 16 bases between them. CDR1 and CDR2 (germline): SGHKS, YYEKEE (reference sequence). The CDR3 consists of 14 residues. In nucleotides, the CDR3 is TGTGCCAGCACCCACACCGGCGGGGTAAACATTCAGTACTTC. Translating gives CASTHTGGVNIQYF.

This clonotype was found many times. This chain links TRBV15 with TRBJ2-1; D unclear. This CDR3 is built from 14 residues. V was pared by 0 bases and J by 10 bases, with 13 bases between. In germline, CDR1 is LNHNV, CDR2 YYDKDF (reference sequence). The CDR3 nucleotides read TGTGCCACCAGCAGAGATCTTGCGGCGAGAGAGCAGTTCTTC. Translated: CATSRDLAAREQFF.

This clonotype has only a few counts. V is TRBV6-2 or TRBV6-3 and J is TRBJ2-1, with D possibly matching TRBD2 (5 bases). CDR1 and CDR2 from the germline V gene are MNHEY and SVGEGT. CDR3 length: 13 amino acids. V gave up 6 bases and J gave up 10 bases, with 16 bases separating them. CDR3 sequence (DNA): TGTGCCAGCAGAGAGGACTTACCTCCCGAGCAGTTCTTC. Its protein product is CASREDLPPEQFF.

This clonotype was picked up many times. V usage is TRBV7-2 and J usage is TRBJ2-3; D possibly corresponds to TRBD1 (6 bases). The germline V gene has CDR1 SGHTA and CDR2 FQGNSA. Between the trimmed V and J ends, which lost 0 bases and 6 bases, there was a span of 13 bases. This CDR3 comprises 15 residues. This chain's CDR3 is CASSLAGGRVDTQYF. The DNA for the CDR3 is TGTGCCAGCAGCTTAGCTGGGGGCCGGGTCGATACGCAGTATTTT.

This clonotype has a count of ten or more. The chain carries TRBV6-2 or TRBV6-3 and TRBJ1-2, with TRBD1 matching over 8 bases. V lost 6 bases and J lost 4; bases outside the gene matches: 4. The CDR3 contains 13 residues. Germline CDR1 and CDR2: MNHEY and SVGEGT. CDR3 bases: TGTGCCAGCAGGCATGGGACAGGCTATGGCTACACCTTC. Its translation: CASRHGTGYGYTF.

At least ten counts were recorded for this clonotype. The rearrangement uses TRBV20-1 and TRBJ2-1, with 8 bases matching TRBD2. The CDR3 is made up of 16 amino acids. Trimming took 4 bases from V and 8 from J; bases not matched to a gene: 16. Germline CDR1 and CDR2: DFQATT and SNEGSKA (reference sequence). Here the CDR3 DNA reads TGCAGTGCTACGGAACCACGGGGGGGATCACTGGATGAGCAGTTCTTC. The encoded protein is CSATEPRGGSLDEQFF.

This clonotype was recorded many times. This chain links TRBV7-9 with TRBJ1-4, with D hard to call. V lost 2 bases to trimming and J lost 6 bases, with 7 bases between them. The CDR3 length is 13 residues. Germline CDR1 reads SEHNR; CDR2 reads FQNEAQ (reference sequence). CDR3 sequence (DNA): TGTGCCAGCAGCTTATATCCGCATGAAAAACTGTTTTTT. Translated: CASSLYPHEKLFF.

This clonotype was counted ten times or more. The rearrangement links TRBV23-1 to TRBJ2-1; no definite D call. TRBV23-1 is an open reading frame whose function is uncertain. CDR3 size: 16 residues. Trimming took 0 bases from V and 2 from J, leaving 11 bases between them. DNA of the CDR3: TGCGCCAGCAGTCAATCGGATCGCGGAACCTACAATGAGCAGTTCTTC. Protein sequence: CASSQSDRGTYNEQFF.

This clonotype was seen repeatedly, ten times or more. This CDR3 reads CASHSLRVDTEAFF. The CDR3 DNA reads as TGTGCCAGCCACTCGTTACGCGTGGACACTGAAGCTTTCTTT. The chain carries TRBV2 and TRBJ1-1; D gene ambiguous. This CDR3 region has 14 residues. From germline, CDR1 is SNHLY and CDR2 FYNNEI. V lost 8 bases to trimming and J lost 3 bases, with 16 bases between them.

This clonotype was picked up a small number of times. The chain recombines TRBV28 with TRBJ2-1; D not resolved. Germline V gene data show CDR1 as MDHEN and CDR2 as SYDVKM. The CDR3 has 16 amino acids. V lost 6 bases and J lost 0, with 15 bases in between. The CDR3 DNA follows: TGTGCCAGCAGCCCCTCAGTTTTAAGCTCCTACAATGAGCAGTTCTTC. As protein: CASSPSVLSSYNEQFF.